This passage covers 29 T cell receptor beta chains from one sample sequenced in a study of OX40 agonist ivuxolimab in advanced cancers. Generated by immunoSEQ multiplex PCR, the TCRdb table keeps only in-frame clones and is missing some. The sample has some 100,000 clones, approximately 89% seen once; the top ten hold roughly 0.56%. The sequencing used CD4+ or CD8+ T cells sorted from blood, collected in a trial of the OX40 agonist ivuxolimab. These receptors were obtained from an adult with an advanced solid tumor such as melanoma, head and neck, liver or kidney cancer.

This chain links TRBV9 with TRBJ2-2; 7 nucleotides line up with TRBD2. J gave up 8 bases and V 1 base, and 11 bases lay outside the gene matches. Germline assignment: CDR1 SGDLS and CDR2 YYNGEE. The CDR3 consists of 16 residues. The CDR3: CASSVYDSGPRGELFF. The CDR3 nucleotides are TGTGCCAGCAGCGTATACGATAGCGGGCCGAGGGGGGAGCTGTTTTTT.

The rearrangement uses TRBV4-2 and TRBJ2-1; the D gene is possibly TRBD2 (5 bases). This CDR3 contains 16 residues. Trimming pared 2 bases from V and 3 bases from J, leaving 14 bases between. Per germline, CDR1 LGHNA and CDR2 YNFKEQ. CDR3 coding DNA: TGTGCCAGCAGCCAAAAGGGCCGGGGAAGCTACAATGAGCAGTTCTTC. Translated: CASSQKGRGSYNEQFF.

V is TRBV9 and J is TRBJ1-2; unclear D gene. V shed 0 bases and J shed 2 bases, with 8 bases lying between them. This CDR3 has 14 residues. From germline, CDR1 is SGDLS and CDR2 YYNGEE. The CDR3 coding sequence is TGTGCCAGCAGCGTAGGGGTTACCAACTATGGCTACACCTTC. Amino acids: CASSVGVTNYGYTF.

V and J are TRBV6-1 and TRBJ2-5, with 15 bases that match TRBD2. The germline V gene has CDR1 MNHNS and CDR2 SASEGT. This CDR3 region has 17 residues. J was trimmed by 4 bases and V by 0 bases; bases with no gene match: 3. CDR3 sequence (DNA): TGTGCCAGCAGTGAAGCATGGGGACTAGCGGGAGGAGAGACCCAGTACTTC. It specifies CASSEAWGLAGGETQYF.

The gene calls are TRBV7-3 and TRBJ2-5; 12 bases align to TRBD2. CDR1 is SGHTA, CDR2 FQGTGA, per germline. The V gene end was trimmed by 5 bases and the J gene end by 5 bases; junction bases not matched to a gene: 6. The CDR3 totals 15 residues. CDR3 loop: CASSSTSGRWETQYF. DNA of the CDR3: TGTGCCAGCAGCAGCACTAGCGGGAGGTGGGAGACCCAGTACTTC.

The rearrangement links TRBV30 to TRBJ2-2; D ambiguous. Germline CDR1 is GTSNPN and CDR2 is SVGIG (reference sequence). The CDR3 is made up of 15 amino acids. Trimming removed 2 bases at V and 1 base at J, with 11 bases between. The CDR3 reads CAWSMGMENTGELFF. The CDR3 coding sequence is TGTGCCTGGAGTATGGGTATGGAGAACACCGGGGAGCTGTTTTTT.

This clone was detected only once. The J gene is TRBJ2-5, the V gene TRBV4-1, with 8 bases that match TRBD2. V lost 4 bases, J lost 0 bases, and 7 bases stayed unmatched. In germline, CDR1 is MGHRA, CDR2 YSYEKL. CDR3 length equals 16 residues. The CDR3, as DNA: TGCGCCAGCAGCCGGTCCGGGGGGGGTCACCAAGAGACCCAGTACTTC. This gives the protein CASSRSGGGHQETQYF.

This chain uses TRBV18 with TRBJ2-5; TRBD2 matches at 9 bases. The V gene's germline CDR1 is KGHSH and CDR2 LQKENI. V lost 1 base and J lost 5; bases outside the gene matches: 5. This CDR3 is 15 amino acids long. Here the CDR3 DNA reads TGTGCCAGCTCACCACGTGGAAGCGGGGGGGAGACCCAGTACTTC. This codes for CASSPRGSGGETQYF.

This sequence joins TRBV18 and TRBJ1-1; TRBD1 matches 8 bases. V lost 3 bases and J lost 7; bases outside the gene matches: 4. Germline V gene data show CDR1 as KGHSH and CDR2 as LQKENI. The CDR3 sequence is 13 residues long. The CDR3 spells CASSPGQEDEAFF. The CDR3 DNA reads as TGTGCCAGCTCACCGGGACAGGAGGATGAAGCTTTCTTT. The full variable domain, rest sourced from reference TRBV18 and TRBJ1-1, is NAGVMQNPRHLVRRRGQEARLRCSPMKGHSHVYWYRQLPEEGLKFMVYLQKENIIDESGMPKERFSAEFPKEGPSILRIQQVVRGDSAAYFCASSPGQEDEAFFGQGTRLTVV.

As DNA, the CDR3 is TGTGCCAGCTCACCAGTCAGGTTAAGCACAGATACGCAGTATTTT. Translating gives CASSPVRLSTDTQYF. This sequence joins TRBV18 and TRBJ2-3; D is unclear. The CDR3 is made up of 15 amino acids. In germline, CDR1 is KGHSH, CDR2 LQKENI. The ends were cut back, 2 bases at V and 0 bases at J, with 9 bases in the middle.

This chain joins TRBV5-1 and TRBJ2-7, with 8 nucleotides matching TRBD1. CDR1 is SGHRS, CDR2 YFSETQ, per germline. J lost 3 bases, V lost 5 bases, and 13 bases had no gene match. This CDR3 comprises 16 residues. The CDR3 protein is CASREGTGELYYEQYF. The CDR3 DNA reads TGCGCCAGCAGGGAAGGGACAGGCGAGCTGTACTACGAGCAGTACTTC.

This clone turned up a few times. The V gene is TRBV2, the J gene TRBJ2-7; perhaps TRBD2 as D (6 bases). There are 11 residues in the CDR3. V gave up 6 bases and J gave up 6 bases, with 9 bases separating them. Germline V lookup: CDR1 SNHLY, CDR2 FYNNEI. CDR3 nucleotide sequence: TGTGCCAGCAGGGCAGCGGGCGAGCAGTACTTC. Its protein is CASRAAGEQYF.

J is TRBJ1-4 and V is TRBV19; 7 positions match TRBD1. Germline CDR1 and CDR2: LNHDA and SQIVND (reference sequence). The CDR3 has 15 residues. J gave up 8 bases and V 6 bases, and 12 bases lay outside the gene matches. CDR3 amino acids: CASRSPGGLAEKLFF. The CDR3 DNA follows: TGTGCCAGTAGGTCTCCAGGGGGGTTGGCCGAAAAACTGTTTTTT.

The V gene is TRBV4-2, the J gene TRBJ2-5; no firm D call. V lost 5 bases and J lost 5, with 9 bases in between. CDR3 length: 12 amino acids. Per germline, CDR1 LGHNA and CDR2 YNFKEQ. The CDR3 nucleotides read TGTGCCAGCAGCAGGACCGGGGAGACCCAGTACTTC. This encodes CASSRTGETQYF.

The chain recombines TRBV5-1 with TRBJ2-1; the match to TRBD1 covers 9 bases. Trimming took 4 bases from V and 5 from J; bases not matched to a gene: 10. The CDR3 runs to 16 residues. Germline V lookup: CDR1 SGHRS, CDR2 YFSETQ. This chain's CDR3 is CASSPRAGQGHNEQFF. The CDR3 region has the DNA TGCGCCAGCAGCCCACGGGCAGGACAGGGGCACAATGAGCAGTTCTTC.

In DNA, the CDR3 is TGTGCCACCAGCGCGGGACTAGCGGGAGGGACTTACAATGAGCAGTTCTTC. Translating gives CATSAGLAGGTYNEQFF. The chain has TRBV15 and TRBJ2-1, with TRBD2 matching 16 bases. CDR1 LNHNV and CDR2 YYDKDF come from the germline V gene (reference sequence). CDR3 length: 17 residues. After removal of 5 bases from V and 4 bases from J, the junction contained 5 bases not matched to a gene.

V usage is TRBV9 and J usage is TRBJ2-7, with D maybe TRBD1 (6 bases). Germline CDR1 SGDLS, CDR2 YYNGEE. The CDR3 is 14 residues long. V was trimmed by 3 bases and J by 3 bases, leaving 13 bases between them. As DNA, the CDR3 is TGTGCCAGCAGCGCCTCTGACAGGTTCTACGAGCAGTACTTC. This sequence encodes CASSASDRFYEQYF.

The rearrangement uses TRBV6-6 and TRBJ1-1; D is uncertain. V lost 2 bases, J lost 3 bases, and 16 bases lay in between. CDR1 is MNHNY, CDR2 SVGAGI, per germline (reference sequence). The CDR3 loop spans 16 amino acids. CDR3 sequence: CASSYLQSRSDTEAFF. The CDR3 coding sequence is TGTGCCAGCAGTTACCTCCAGAGTCGCAGCGACACTGAAGCTTTCTTT.

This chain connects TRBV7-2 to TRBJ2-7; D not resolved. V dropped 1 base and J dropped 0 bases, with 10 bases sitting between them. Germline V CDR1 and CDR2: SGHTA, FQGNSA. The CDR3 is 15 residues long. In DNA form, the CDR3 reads TGTGCCAGCAGCTTAGGGCCGGGTAGCTCCTACGAGCAGTACTTC. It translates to CASSLGPGSSYEQYF.

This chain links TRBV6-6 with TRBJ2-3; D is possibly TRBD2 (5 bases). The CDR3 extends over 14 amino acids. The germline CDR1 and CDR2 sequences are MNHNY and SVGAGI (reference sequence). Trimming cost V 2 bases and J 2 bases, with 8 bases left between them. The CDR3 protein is CASSYGLITDTQYF. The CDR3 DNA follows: TGTGCCAGCAGTTACGGACTGATCACAGATACGCAGTATTTT.

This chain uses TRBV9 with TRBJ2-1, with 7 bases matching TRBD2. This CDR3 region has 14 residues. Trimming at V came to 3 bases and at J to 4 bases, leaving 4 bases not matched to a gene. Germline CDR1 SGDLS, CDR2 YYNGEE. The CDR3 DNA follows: TGTGCCAGCAGCGCAGGGACTATTTACAATGAGCAGTTCTTC. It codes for CASSAGTIYNEQFF.

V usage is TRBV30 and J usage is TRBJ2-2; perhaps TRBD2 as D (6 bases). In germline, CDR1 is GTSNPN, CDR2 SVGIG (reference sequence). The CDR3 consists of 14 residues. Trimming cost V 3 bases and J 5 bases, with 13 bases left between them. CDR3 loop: CAWSGGVRTGELFF. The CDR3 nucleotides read TGTGCCTGGAGCGGGGGAGTACGGACCGGGGAGCTGTTTTTT. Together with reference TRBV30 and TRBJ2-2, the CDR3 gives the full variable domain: SQTIHQWPATLVQPVGSPLSLECTVEGTSNPNLYWYRQAAGRGLQLLFYSVGIGQISSEVPQNLSASRPQDRQFILSSKKLLLSDSGFYLCAWSGGVRTGELFFGEGSRLTVL.

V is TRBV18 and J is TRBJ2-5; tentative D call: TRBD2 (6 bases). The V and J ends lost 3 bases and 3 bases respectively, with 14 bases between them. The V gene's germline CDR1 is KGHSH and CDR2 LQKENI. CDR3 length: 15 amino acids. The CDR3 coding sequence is TGTGCCAGCTCACCCCGAGCGGGTGCCAAAGAGACCCAGTACTTC. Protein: CASSPRAGAKETQYF.

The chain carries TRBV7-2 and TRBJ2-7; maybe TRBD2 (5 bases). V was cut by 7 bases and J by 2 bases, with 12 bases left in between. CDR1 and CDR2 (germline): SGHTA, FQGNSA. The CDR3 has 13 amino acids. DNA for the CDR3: TGTGCCAGCAAAACGGACGGGACCTACGAGCAGTACTTC. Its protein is CASKTDGTYEQYF.

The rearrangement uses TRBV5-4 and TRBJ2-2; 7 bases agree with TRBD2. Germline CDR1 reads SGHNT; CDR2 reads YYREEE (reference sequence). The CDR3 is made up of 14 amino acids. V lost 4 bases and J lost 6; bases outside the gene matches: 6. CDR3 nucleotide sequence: TGTGCCAGCAGCACAGGACTAGGGGCCGGGGAGCTGTTTTTT. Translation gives CASSTGLGAGELFF. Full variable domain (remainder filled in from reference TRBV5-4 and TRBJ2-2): ETGVTQSPTHLIKTRGQQVTLRCSSQSGHNTVSWYQQALGQGPQFIFQYYREEENGRGNFPPRFSGLQFPNYSSELNVNALELDDSALYLCASSTGLGAGELFFGEGSRLTVL.

CDR3 nucleotide sequence: TGTGCCAGCAGTTTTTCGGGAAATAGTCAGCCCCAGCATTTT. Amino acid sequence: CASSFSGNSQPQHF. V usage is TRBV27 and J usage is TRBJ1-5; D remains unclear. CDR1 MNHEY and CDR2 SMNVEV come from the germline V gene (reference sequence). CDR3 size: 14 residues. V gave up 3 bases and J gave up 6 bases, with 12 bases separating them.

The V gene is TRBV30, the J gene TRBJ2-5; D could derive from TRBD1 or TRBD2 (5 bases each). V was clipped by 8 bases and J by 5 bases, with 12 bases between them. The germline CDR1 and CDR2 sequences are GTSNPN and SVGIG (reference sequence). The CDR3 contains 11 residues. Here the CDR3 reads CASEWGETQYF. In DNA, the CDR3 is TGTGCCAGTGAGTGGGGGGAGACCCAGTACTTC.

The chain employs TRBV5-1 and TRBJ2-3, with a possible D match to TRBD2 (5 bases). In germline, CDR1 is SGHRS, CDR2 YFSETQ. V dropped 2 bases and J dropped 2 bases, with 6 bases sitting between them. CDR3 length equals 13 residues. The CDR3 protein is CASSFRDTDTQYF. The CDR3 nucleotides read TGCGCCAGCAGCTTCCGGGACACAGATACGCAGTATTTT.

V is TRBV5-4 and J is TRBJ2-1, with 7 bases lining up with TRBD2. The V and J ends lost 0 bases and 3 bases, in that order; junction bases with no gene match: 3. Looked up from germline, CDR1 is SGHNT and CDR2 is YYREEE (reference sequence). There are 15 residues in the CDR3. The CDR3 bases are TGTGCCAGCAGCTTGGGGGGGAGGGGCTACAATGAGCAGTTCTTC. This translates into CASSLGGRGYNEQFF. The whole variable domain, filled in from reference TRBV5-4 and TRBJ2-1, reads ETGVTQSPTHLIKTRGQQVTLRCSSQSGHNTVSWYQQALGQGPQFIFQYYREEENGRGNFPPRFSGLQFPNYSSELNVNALELDDSALYLCASSLGGRGYNEQFFGPGTRLTVL.